This T cell receptor beta chain was identified in a study of blood T cell repertoires in COVID-19. This table comes from immunoSEQ multiplex PCR, and its TCRdb copy is limited to in-frame clones, with some not included. The table has about 290,000 clones, about 89% seen once. V lost 8 bases, J lost 4 bases, and 17 bases lay in between. CDR3 length: 14 amino acids. In germline, CDR1 is MDHEN, CDR2 SYDVKM. Input material: peripheral blood. This chain joins TRBV28 and TRBJ1-2, with D perhaps TRBD1 (6 bases). The TCR sequence derives from a man aged 35-49 years with acute or convalescent COVID-19. The CDR3 bases are TGTGCCAGCTATACCCTCGGGGGGCTCTATGGCTACACCTTC. Its protein is CASYTLGGLYGYTF.